The following is a T cell receptor (beta chain) sequence with its context. The antigen it recognizes is unknown. Base qualities were left out, and no much larger clone turns up one base away. The sample is drawn from a study of blood T cell repertoires in COVID-19 (dated by TCRdb to about 2020). The study in broad terms: The collaborator samples originated in the United States, Italy and Spain and spanned the acute and convalescent phases of COVID-19. The material from the prospective study consisted of cDNA or gDNA derived from T cells, B-cell-depleted T cells, or PBMCs. The dataset comprised deeply sampled blood TCRbeta repertoires from subjects exposed to, actively infected with, or recovered from COVID-19. The repertoires were made available in a free public database intended to serve as a resource for research on the immune response to SARS-CoV-2. The samples were drawn from the first 160 participants of the ongoing ImmuneRACE study and from 1,254 subjects provided by 6 global collaborators. A de-identified subject ID, COVID-19 status, age in years and sex were almost always included in the sample metadata. Where available, HLA class I and class II types were taken from metadata supplied by the sample provider and were not determined by assay-based typing. On the study overall, not on this receptor specifically: The quantity of clinical and demographic metadata differed by source and by participant and was supplied without curation.

Whole blood was collected in K2EDTA tubes by collaborating institutions according to the institutions' own protocols. For TCRbeta analysis, collaborators shipped samples in one of three forms: frozen whole blood, isolated PBMCs, or DNA extracted from either of those sample types. A distance of 9 bases separates the germline ends of V and J, which lose 2 bases and 0 bases respectively. CDR1 and CDR2 (MNHEY, SMNVEV) derive from the germline V gene (reference sequence). From its cysteine to its phenylalanine, the CDR3 spans 15 amino acids. Here the CDR3 DNA is all that survives: 45 bases in frame from base 1. TCRbeta CDR3 regions were amplified from genomic DNA by means of the immunoSEQ Assay, a bias-controlled multiplex PCR. The authors processed their data as follows. The number of nucleated cells in each sample was estimated by amplification of reference gene primers within the assay. Sequence reads were collapsed and filtered to measure the absolute abundance of every unique TCRbeta CDR3 rearrangement. Productive Simpson clonality was computed per sample as the square root of Simpson's diversity index over productive rearrangements. TCRdb mirrors the immuneACCESS table, restricted to in-frame sequences. Some clones are absent from its copies; in checked studies, under half trace to an unresolved V gene, and the reason for the others is unknown. D and trimming were read from the DNA, whereas the V and J calls and clone size are those reported in that table. The sample table shows 200,000 to 300,000 clones, and roughly 87% are seen once. Together, the top ten hold around 0.67% of the sample.

The chain was built from TRBV27 and TRBJ2-3, with TRBD1 tentatively as D gene (5 bases match). The clonotype was recovered from a human donor in a cohort sampled during active COVID-19. Sequencing was carried out using peripheral blood. The DNA sequence reads TGTGCCAGCAGTTTAGAGGCAGGGAGCACAGATACGCAGTATTTT. Its protein product is CASSLEAGSTDTQYF.